This T cell receptor beta chain stems from a study of cytomegalovirus exposure and HLA in healthy donors. Study outcomes and limitations: Association of roughly 17,000 TCR beta sequences with HLA alleles was found at 0.05 false discovery rate in a later analysis. In a later analysis, TCR beta V- and J-gene trimming was associated with a missense DCLRE1C variant. In a later analysis, several top co-occurrence clusters appeared linked to parvovirus B19, influenza, CMV and Epstein-Barr virus.

Donors consisted of healthy bone marrow donors. About this clone: What it binds is not known.

This PCR relied on a set of 60 Vbeta primers and 13 Jbeta primers. The method was immunoSEQ multiplex PCR; TCRdb's version includes in-frame clones alone and lacks a portion of them. Among approximately 180,000 clones listed, more than 75% were seen once. Sequencing used PBMCs. The TCR was taken from a girl less than two years old in good health and CMV-seronegative.

CDR3 sequence reads: CASSQARGFGEKLFF. CDR3 DNA: TGTGCCAGCAGCCAGGCGCGGGGGTTTGGTGAAAAACTGTTTTTT. This sequence joins TRBV7-9 and TRBJ1-4; tentative D call: TRBD1 (5 bases). Trimming stripped 5 bases from V and 7 bases from J, with 17 bases between. The CDR3 totals 15 residues. Germline CDR1 and CDR2: SEHNR and FQNEAQ (reference sequence).